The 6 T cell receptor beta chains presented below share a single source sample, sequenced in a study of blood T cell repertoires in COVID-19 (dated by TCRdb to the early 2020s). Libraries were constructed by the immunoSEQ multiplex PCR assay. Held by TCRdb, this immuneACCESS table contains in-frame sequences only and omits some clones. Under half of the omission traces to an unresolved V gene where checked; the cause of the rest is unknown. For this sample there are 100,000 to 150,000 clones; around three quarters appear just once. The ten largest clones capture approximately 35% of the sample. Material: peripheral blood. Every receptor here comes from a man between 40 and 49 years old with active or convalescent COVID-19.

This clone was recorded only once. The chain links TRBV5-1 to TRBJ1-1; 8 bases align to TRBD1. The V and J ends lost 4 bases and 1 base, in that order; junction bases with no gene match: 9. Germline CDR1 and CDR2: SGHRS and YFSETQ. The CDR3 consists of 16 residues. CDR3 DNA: TGCGCCAGCAGCCCGGATGTCGGGACAGGGAACACTGAAGCTTTCTTT. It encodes CASSPDVGTGNTEAFF.

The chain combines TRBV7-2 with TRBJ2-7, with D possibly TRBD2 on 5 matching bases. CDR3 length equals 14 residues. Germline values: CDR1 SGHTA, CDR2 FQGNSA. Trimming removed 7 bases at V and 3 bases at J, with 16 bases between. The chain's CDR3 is CASNGRNSVYEQYF. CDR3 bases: TGTGCCAGCAATGGGAGAAATAGCGTCTACGAGCAGTACTTC.

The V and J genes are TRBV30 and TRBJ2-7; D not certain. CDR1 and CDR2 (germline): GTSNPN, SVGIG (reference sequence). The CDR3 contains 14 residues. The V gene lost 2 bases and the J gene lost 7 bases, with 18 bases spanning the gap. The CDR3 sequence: CAWSQTPLQWEQYF. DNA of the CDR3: TGTGCCTGGAGTCAGACTCCTCTCCAGTGGGAGCAGTACTTC.

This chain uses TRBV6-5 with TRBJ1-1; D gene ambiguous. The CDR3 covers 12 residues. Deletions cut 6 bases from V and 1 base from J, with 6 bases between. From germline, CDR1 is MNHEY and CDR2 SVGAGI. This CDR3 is CASRTGNTEAFF. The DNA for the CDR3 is TGTGCCAGCAGGACGGGGAACACTGAAGCTTTCTTT.

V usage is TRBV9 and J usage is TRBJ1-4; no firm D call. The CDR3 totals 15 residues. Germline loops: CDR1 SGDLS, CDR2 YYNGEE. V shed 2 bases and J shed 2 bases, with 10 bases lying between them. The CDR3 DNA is TGTGCCAGCAGCGTCCTTGGAGGCACTAATGAAAAACTGTTTTTT. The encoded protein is CASSVLGGTNEKLFF.

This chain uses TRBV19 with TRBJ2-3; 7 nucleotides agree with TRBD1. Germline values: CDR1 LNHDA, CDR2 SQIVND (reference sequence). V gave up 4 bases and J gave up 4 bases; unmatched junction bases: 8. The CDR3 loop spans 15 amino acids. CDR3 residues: CASSTLQGSADTQYF. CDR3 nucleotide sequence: TGTGCCAGTAGTACCCTACAGGGGTCAGCAGATACGCAGTATTTT.